This paragraph reports one T cell receptor beta chain. This entry belongs to a study of shared clonotypes between healthy human individuals. As for the study in general: CD4 naive and CD4 memory each took three plates per donor, while CD8 naive took two and CD8 memory one.

V shed 0 bases and J shed 2 bases, with 11 bases lying between them. This CDR3 contains 17 residues. Germline CDR1 reads SGHAT; CDR2 reads FQNNGV. Assay used: immunoSEQ multiplex PCR; TCRdb lists only in-frame clones, some missing. The sample shows over a million clones, around three quarters of them seen only once. This chain uses TRBV11-2 with TRBJ2-6; D gene uncertain. The clonotype comes from a man aged 18 to 30 in good health. Some clones in this sample may be carry-over from other donors' samples. The sequenced sample was memory CD4+ T cells from PBMCs. The subset is: CD45RA-negative fraction. The CDR3 sequence: CASSLDNVAPGANVLTF. CDR3 in DNA: TGTGCCAGCAGCTTAGATAACGTCGCCCCTGGGGCCAACGTCCTGACTTTC.